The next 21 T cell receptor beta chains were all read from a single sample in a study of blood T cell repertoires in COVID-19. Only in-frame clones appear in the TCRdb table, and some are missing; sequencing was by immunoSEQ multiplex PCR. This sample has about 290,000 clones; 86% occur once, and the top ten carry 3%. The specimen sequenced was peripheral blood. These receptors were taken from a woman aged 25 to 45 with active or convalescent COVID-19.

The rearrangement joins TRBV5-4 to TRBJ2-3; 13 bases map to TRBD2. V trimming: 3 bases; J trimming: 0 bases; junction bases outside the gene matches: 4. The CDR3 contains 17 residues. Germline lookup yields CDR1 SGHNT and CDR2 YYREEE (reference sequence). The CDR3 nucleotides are TGTGCCAGCAGCTCCCGACTAGCGGGGGGCAGCACAGATACGCAGTATTTT. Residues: CASSSRLAGGSTDTQYF.

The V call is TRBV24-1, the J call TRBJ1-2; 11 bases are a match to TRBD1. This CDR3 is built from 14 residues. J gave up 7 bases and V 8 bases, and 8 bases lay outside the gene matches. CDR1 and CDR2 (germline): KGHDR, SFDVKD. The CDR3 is CATNPGQGAPGYTF. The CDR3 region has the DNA TGTGCCACCAATCCAGGACAGGGGGCACCTGGCTACACCTTC.

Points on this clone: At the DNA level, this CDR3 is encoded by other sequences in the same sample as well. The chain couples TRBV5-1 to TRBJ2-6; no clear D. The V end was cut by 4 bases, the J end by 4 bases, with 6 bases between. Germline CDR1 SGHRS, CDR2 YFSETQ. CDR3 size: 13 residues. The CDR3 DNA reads TGCGCCAGCAGCCCCGGGGGGGCCAACGTCCTGACTTTC. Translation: CASSPGGANVLTF.

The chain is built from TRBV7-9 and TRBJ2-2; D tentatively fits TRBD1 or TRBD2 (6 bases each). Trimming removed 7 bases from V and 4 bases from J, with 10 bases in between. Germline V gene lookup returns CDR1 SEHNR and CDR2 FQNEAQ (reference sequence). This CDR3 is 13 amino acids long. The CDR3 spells CASTRGGTGELFF. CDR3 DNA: TGTGCCAGCACCAGGGGAGGCACCGGGGAGCTGTTTTTT.

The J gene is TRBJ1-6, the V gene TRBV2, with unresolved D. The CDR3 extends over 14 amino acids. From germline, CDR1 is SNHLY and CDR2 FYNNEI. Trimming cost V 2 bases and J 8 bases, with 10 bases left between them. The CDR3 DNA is TGTGCCAGCAGTGAACGTCAGATACATTCACCCCTCCACTTT. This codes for CASSERQIHSPLHF.

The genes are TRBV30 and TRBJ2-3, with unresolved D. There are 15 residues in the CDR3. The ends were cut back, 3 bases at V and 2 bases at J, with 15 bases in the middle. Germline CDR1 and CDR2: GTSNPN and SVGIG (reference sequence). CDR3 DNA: TGTGCCTGGAGCCGTCTGGGCTCGGTCACAGATACGCAGTATTTT. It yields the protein CAWSRLGSVTDTQYF.

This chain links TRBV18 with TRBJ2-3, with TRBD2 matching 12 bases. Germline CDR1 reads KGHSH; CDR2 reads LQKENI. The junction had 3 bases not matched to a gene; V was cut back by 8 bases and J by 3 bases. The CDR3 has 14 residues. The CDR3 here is CASKGLAGTDTQYF. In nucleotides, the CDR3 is TGTGCCAGCAAAGGACTAGCGGGGACAGATACGCAGTATTTT.

CDR3 DNA sequence: TGTGCCAGCAGTGAAATGGGGGGACGGGGTTACTACGAGCAGTACTTC. As protein: CASSEMGGRGYYEQYF. The chain joins TRBV2 to TRBJ2-7, with TRBD2 as a possible D gene (6 bases). Germline CDR1 is SNHLY and CDR2 is FYNNEI. This CDR3 comprises 16 residues. V dropped 2 bases and J dropped 3 bases, with 17 bases sitting between them.

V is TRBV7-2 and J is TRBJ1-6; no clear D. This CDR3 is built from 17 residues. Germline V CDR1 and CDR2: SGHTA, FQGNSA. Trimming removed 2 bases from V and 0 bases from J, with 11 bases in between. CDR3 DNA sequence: TGTGCCAGCAGCTTACTCGGGAGTTACTCCTATAATTCACCCCTCCACTTT. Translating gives CASSLLGSYSYNSPLHF.

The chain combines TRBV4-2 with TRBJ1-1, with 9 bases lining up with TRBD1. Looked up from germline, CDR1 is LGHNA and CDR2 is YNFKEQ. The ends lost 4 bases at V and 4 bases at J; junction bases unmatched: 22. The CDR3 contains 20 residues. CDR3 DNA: TGTGCCAGCAGCCCTGAGGAAGGAACAGGGGGCGCCAGAGTGACCACTGAAGCTTTCTTT. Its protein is CASSPEEGTGGARVTTEAFF.

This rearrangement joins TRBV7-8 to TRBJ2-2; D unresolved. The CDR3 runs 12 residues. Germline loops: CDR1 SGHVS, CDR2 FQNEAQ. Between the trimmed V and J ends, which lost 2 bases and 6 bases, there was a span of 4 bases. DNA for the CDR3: TGTGCCAGCAGCTTAACGGCCGGGGAGCTGTTTTTT. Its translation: CASSLTAGELFF.

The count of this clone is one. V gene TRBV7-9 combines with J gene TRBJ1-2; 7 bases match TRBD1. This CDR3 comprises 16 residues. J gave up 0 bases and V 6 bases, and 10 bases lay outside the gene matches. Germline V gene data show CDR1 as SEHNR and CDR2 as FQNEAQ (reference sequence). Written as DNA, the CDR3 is TGTGCCAGCAGTTCAACAGGGGCCTACTCTAACTATGGCTACACCTTC. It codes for CASSSTGAYSNYGYTF. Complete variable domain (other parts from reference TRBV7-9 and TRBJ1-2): DTGVSQNPRHKITKRGQNVTFRCDPISEHNRLYWYRQTLGQGPEFLTYFQNEAQLEKSRLLSDRFSAERPKGSFSTLEIQRTEQGDSAMYLCASSSTGAYSNYGYTFGSGTRLTVV.

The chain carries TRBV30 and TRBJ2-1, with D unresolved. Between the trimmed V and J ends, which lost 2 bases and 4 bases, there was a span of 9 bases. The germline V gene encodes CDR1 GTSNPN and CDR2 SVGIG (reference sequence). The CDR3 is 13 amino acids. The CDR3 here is CAWSQDQYNEQFF. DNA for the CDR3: TGTGCCTGGAGTCAGGATCAATACAATGAGCAGTTCTTC. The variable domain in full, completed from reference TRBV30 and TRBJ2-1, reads SQTIHQWPATLVQPVGSPLSLECTVEGTSNPNLYWYRQAAGRGLQLLFYSVGIGQISSEVPQNLSASRPQDRQFILSSKKLLLSDSGFYLCAWSQDQYNEQFFGPGTRLTVL.

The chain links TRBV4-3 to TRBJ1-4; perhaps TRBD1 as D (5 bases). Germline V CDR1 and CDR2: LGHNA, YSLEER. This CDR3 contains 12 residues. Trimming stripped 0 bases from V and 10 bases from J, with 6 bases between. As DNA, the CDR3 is TGCGCCAGCAGCCAAGATAGGGGAAAACTGTTTTTT. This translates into CASSQDRGKLFF.

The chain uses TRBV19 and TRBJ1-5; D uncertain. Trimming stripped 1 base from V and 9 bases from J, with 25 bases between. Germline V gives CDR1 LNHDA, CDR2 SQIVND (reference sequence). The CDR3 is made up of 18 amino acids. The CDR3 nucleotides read TGTGCCAGTAGTATAGCCCGTCAGGAGCGGAGTTCCAGTAGGCCCCAGCATTTT. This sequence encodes CASSIARQERSSSRPQHF. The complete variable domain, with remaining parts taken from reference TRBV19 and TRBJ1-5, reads DGGITQSPKYLFRKEGQNVTLSCEQNLNHDAMYWYRQDPGQGLRLIYYSQIVNDFQKGDIAEGYSVSREKKESFPLTVTSAQKNPTAFYLCASSIARQERSSSRPQHFGDGTRLSIL.

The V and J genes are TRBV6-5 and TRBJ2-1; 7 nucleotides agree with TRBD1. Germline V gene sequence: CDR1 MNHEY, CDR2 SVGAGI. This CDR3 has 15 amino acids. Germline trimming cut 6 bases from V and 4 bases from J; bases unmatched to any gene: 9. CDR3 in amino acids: CASSRSGTVYNEQFF. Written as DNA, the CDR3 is TGTGCCAGCAGCCGTTCCGGGACAGTATACAATGAGCAGTTCTTC.

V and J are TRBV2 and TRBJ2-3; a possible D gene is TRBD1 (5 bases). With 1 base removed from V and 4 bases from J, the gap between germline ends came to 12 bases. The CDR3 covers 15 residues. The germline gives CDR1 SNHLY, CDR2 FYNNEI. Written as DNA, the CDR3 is TGTGCCAGCAGTGAAGGGGGCAGGGTATCAGATACGCAGTATTTT. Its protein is CASSEGGRVSDTQYF.

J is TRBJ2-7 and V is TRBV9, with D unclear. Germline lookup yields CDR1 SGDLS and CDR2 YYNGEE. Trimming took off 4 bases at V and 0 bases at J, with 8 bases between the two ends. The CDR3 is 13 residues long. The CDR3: CASSPTPSYEQYF. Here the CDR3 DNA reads TGTGCCAGCAGCCCGACACCCTCCTACGAGCAGTACTTC. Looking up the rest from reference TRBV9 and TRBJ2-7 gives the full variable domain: DSGVTQTPKHLITATGQRVTLRCSPRSGDLSVYWYQQSLDQGLQFLIQYYNGEERAKGNILERFSAQQFPDLHSELNLSSLELGDSALYFCASSPTPSYEQYFGPGTRLTVT.

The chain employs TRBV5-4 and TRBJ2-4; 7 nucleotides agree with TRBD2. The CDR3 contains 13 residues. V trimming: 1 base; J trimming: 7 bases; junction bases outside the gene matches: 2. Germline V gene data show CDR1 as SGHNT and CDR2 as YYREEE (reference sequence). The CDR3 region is CASSLRGGNIQYF. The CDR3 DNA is TGTGCCAGCAGCTTGCGGGGAGGGAACATTCAGTACTTC.

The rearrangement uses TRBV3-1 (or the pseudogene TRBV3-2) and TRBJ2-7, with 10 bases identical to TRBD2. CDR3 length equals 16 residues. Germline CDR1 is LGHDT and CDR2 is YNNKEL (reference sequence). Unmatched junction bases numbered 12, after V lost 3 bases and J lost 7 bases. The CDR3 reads CASSHTSGDREKEQYF. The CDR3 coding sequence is TGTGCCAGCAGCCATACTAGCGGGGATCGGGAGAAGGAGCAGTACTTC.

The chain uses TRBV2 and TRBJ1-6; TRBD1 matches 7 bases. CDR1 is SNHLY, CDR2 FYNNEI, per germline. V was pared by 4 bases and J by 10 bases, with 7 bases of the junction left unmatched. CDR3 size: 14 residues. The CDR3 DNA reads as TGTGCCAGCAGTGTTGCCAGGGGGTCCTCACCCCTCCACTTT. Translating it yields CASSVARGSSPLHF.